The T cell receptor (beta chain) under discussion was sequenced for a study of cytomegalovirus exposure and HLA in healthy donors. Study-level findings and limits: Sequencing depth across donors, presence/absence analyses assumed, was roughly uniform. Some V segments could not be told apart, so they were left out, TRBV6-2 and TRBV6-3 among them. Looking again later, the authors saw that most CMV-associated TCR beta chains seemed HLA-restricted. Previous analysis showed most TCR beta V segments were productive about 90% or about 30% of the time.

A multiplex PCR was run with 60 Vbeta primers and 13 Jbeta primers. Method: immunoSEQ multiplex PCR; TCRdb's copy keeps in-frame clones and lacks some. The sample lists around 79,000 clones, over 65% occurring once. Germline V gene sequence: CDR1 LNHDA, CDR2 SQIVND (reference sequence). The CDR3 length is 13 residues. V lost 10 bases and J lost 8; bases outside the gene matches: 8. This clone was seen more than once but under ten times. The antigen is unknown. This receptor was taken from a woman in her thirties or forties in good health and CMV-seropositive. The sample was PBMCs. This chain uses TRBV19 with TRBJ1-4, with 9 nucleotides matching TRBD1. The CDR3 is CATGDRGREKLFF. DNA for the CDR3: TGTGCCACCGGAGACAGGGGGAGAGAAAAACTGTTTTTT.